These 8 T cell receptor beta chains were sequenced from one sample in a study of cytotoxic CD8 clonotypes in ibrutinib-treated CLL (dated by TCRdb to the early 2020s). Library preparation employed the immunoSEQ multiplex PCR assay. In its TCRdb copy, this immuneACCESS table keeps in-frame sequences only and misses some clones. Where compared with another copy, unresolved V genes explain less than half of these, and the others have no known cause. The table for this sample lists about 21,000 clones; 74% of them were counted only once. Together, the top ten hold approximately 25% of the sample. The starting material was PBMCs, obtained before ibrutinib treatment. The receptor source for this set is a human donor with chronic lymphocytic leukemia.

V usage is TRBV4-3 and J usage is TRBJ2-6, with D possibly called TRBD1 or TRBD2 (5 bases each). The CDR3 contains 19 residues. V was pared by 0 bases and J by 2 bases, with 17 bases between. Germline V gene sequence: CDR1 LGHNA, CDR2 YSLEER. CDR3 residues: CASSQELGQGAAGANVLTF. CDR3 bases: TGCGCCAGCAGCCAAGAGCTTGGGCAGGGAGCTGCTGGGGCCAACGTCCTGACTTTC.

The chain joins TRBV5-1 to TRBJ2-1, with 15 bases lining up with TRBD2. The V and J ends lost 2 bases and 0 bases, in that order; junction bases with no gene match: 6. CDR1 and CDR2 (germline): SGHRS, YFSETQ. This CDR3 is built from 19 residues. The CDR3 nucleotides read TGCGCCAGCAGCTTACGTGGACTAGCGGGAGGGCCCTCCTACAATGAGCAGTTCTTC. This encodes CASSLRGLAGGPSYNEQFF.

V gene TRBV6-5 combines with J gene TRBJ2-7, with TRBD2 identical over 7 bases. This CDR3 region has 13 residues. The germline gives CDR1 MNHEY, CDR2 SVGAGI. The CDR3 loop is CATSSSGKYEQYF. CDR3 nucleotides: TGTGCTACCAGCTCTAGCGGAAAATACGAGCAGTACTTC.

V usage is TRBV14 and J usage is TRBJ1-2; a possible D gene is TRBD1 (5 bases). CDR1 and CDR2 from the germline V gene are SGHDN and FVKESK. This CDR3 has 13 residues. Trimming removed 5 bases at V and 8 bases at J, with 15 bases between. DNA for the CDR3: TGTGCCAGCAGCGCCAACAGGATCGGAGGCTACACCTTC. This gives the protein CASSANRIGGYTF.

The rearrangement links TRBV5-1 to TRBJ2-7, with unresolved D. This CDR3 spans 16 amino acids. Germline loops: CDR1 SGHRS, CDR2 YFSETQ. V was cut by 2 bases and J by 3 bases, with 18 bases left in between. The CDR3 DNA follows: TGCGCCAGCAGCTTAGTGAGCTCACCGCGGAGCTACGAGCAGTACTTC. It translates to CASSLVSSPRSYEQYF.

This clone was seen a handful of times. This chain joins TRBV5-4 and TRBJ2-7; weak D call: TRBD2 (6 bases). There are 14 residues in the CDR3. Germline assignment: CDR1 SGHNT and CDR2 YYREEE (reference sequence). The V end was cut by 0 bases, the J end by 3 bases, with 10 bases between. Written as DNA, the CDR3 is TGTGCCAGCAGCTTGGACGGGAGTTTCTACGAGCAGTACTTC. This encodes CASSLDGSFYEQYF. The full variable domain, with the rest looked up from reference TRBV5-4 and TRBJ2-7, is ETGVTQSPTHLIKTRGQQVTLRCSSQSGHNTVSWYQQALGQGPQFIFQYYREEENGRGNFPPRFSGLQFPNYSSELNVNALELDDSALYLCASSLDGSFYEQYFGPGTRLTVT.

The CDR3 DNA reads as TGTGCCAGCAGTGGGGAACAGTCTTCCCAAAGGCATTTT. Its translation: CASSGEQSSQRHF. V and J are TRBV6-1 and TRBJ1-5; no clear D gene. CDR3 size: 13 residues. V was trimmed by 4 bases and J by 15 bases, leaving 19 bases between them. Germline values: CDR1 MNHNS, CDR2 SASEGT.

This clone occurred a few times. The chain combines TRBV5-1 with TRBJ2-3; 7 positions agree with TRBD1. CDR3 length: 16 amino acids. V lost 4 bases and J lost 0; bases outside the gene matches: 8. CDR1 is SGHRS and CDR2 is YFSETQ in the germline V gene. The CDR3 is CASSPWTGTSTDTQYF. The CDR3 nucleotides are TGCGCCAGCAGCCCCTGGACAGGTACTAGCACAGATACGCAGTATTTT.